Shown below are 2 T cell receptor beta chains from a single sample sequenced in a study of regulatory T cells in long-lasting Graves disease. CDR3 regions were amplified by Arm-PCR using iRepertoire HTBI primers to build TCR beta libraries. TCRdb re-derived calls from the multiplex PCR reads in MiXCR, one entry per CDR3 protein. The sample lists roughly 500,000 distinct CDR3 sequences, 20% occurring once. Stated time point: persistent/refractory GD, antithyroid drugs over 5 years with positive TRAb. Construction of the TCR library relied on RNA isolated from PBMCs. The sequences come from peripheral blood mononuclear cells (PBMCs), collected when the disease was refractory, from a patient treated with antithyroid drugs. These receptors were obtained from a female donor with Graves disease.

On this clonotype: One end of the junction varies from germline; a read error may be responsible. The CDR3 bases are TGTGCCTGCAGCGGTTTCACCGGGGAGCTGTTTTTT. Its translation is CACSGFTGELFF. The chain couples TRBV11-2 to TRBJ2-2; TRBD2 might be the D (5 bases). The CDR3 is made up of 12 amino acids. The germline gives CDR1 SGHAT, CDR2 FQNNGV.

V and J are TRBV7-9 and TRBJ1-1, with D uncertain. CDR1 SEHNR and CDR2 FQNEAQ come from the germline V gene (reference sequence). This CDR3 has 11 amino acids. Deletions cut 11 bases from V and 1 base from J, with 8 bases between. DNA for the CDR3: TGTGCCGAGCAGCCGAACACTGAAGCTTTCTTT. Translation: CAEQPNTEAFF. Variable domain in full (rest from reference TRBV7-9 and TRBJ1-1): DTGVSQNPRHKITKRGQNVTFRCDPISEHNRLYWYRQTLGQGPEFLTYFQNEAQLEKSRLLSDRFSAERPKGSFSTLEIQRTEQGDSAMYLCAEQPNTEAFFGQGTRLTVV.